The 27 T cell receptor beta chains presented below share a single source sample, sequenced in a study of regulatory T cells in long-lasting Graves disease. Construction of the TCR beta libraries employed iRepertoire HTBI primers in conjunction with Arm-PCR of CDR3 regions. TCRdb redid the calling of the multiplex PCR reads with MiXCR, one entry per CDR3 protein. The repertoire consists of a few hundred thousand distinct CDR3 sequences, with 23% occurring once and the leading ten covering about a quarter. Stated time point: persistent/refractory GD, antithyroid drugs over 5 years with positive TRAb. Following extraction of RNA from PBMCs, that RNA was used to make the TCR library. The specimen was peripheral blood mononuclear cells (PBMCs), collected when the disease was refractory, from a patient treated with antithyroid drugs. The receptor source for this set is a female donor with Graves disease.

This clonotype came up many times. The rearrangement joins TRBV28 to TRBJ2-7; D not certain. This CDR3 spans 13 amino acids. Germline V CDR1 and CDR2: MDHEN, SYDVKM. Trimming shortened V by 6 bases and J by 0 bases, and 9 bases separated the two germline ends. Here the CDR3 reads CASRSDGSYEQYF. The CDR3 coding sequence is TGTGCCAGCAGGTCGGACGGCTCCTACGAGCAGTACTTC.

The chain is built from TRBV10-3 and TRBJ2-2; D not certain. CDR1 and CDR2 (germline): ENHRY, SYGVKD. This CDR3 is 16 amino acids long. Trimming shortened V by 6 bases and J by 2 bases, and 16 bases separated the two germline ends. The CDR3 DNA reads TGTGCCATCAGCGAATCGACGGTGGTTAACACCGGGGAGCTGTTTTTT. Its protein product is CAISESTVVNTGELFF.

This clonotype was counted ten times or more. This chain links TRBV2 with TRBJ2-7, with TRBD2 matching over 8 bases. The trim removed 6 bases at V and 5 bases at J, leaving 3 bases unmatched. Looked up from germline, CDR1 is SNHLY and CDR2 is FYNNEI. The CDR3 is 12 residues long. The CDR3 loop is CASSPGLDEQYF. DNA for the CDR3: TGTGCCAGCAGCCCGGGACTAGACGAGCAGTACTTC. The variable domain in full, with the rest retrieved from reference TRBV2 and TRBJ2-7, is EPEVTQTPSHQVTQMGQEVILRCVPISNHLYFYWYRQILGQKVEFLVSFYNNEISEKSEIFDDQFSVERPDGSNFTLKIRSTKLEDSAMYFCASSPGLDEQYFGPGTRLTVT.

This clonotype was detected only a few times. The rearrangement joins TRBV6-1 to TRBJ1-5; no firm D call. The CDR3 covers 12 residues. Germline CDR1 and CDR2: MNHNS and SASEGT. Trimming took 5 bases from V and 9 from J, leaving 11 bases between them. The DNA of the CDR3 is TGTGCCAGCAGTACGGGTTGGGGGCCCCAGCATTTT. It encodes CASSTGWGPQHF.

This clonotype was counted at least ten times. This sequence joins TRBV2 and TRBJ2-1, with 7 positions matching TRBD2. V gave up 2 bases and J gave up 8 bases; unmatched junction bases: 6. This CDR3 comprises 14 residues. Germline-derived CDR1 and CDR2 are SNHLY and FYNNEI. DNA of the CDR3: TGTGCCAGCAGTGAATGGGAGGGTAACTATGAGCAGTTCTTC. It yields the protein CASSEWEGNYEQFF.

J is TRBJ2-3 and V is TRBV11-1, with D perhaps being TRBD1 or TRBD2 (5 bases each). CDR3 length: 14 residues. V shed 8 bases and J shed 3 bases, with 15 bases lying between them. Germline V CDR1 and CDR2: SGHAT, FQDESV (reference sequence). The CDR3 bases are TGTGCCAGCGCGGACCCGGGACGGACAGATACGCAGTATTTT. Amino acids: CASADPGRTDTQYF.

At least ten counts were recorded for this clonotype. This chain uses TRBV6-1 with TRBJ2-7; D may be TRBD2 (5 bases). The CDR3 consists of 11 residues. Germline CDR1 reads MNHNS; CDR2 reads SASEGT. V was trimmed by 8 bases and J by 6 bases, leaving 11 bases between them. CDR3 protein: CASGRQIEQYF. The CDR3 bases are TGTGCCAGCGGGAGACAAATCGAGCAGTACTTC.

As regards this clonotype: A much larger clone differs from this one at a single base, so this may be a read error. The rearrangement links TRBV6-2 or TRBV6-3 to TRBJ1-5; unclear D gene. The CDR3 contains 14 residues. Per the germline V gene, CDR1 is MNHEY and CDR2 is SVGEGT. Trimming shortened V by 5 bases and J by 1 base, and 9 bases separated the two germline ends. The CDR3 region has the DNA TGTGCCAGCAGTCCTGACATGAGCAATCAGCCCCAGCATTTT. Protein: CASSPDMSNQPQHF.

This chain uses TRBV24-1 with TRBJ2-2, with 9 bases fitting TRBD1. The V gene's germline CDR1 is KGHDR and CDR2 SFDVKD. There are 15 residues in the CDR3. V shed 6 bases, J shed 3 bases, and the junction held 4 bases outside the gene matches. As DNA, the CDR3 is TGTGCCACCAGTCCCGGGACAGGGCACACCGGGGAGCTGTTTTTT. This sequence encodes CATSPGTGHTGELFF.

This clonotype was found many times. The CDR3 nucleotides are TGTGCCAGCAGTGAACAGGGGGCAGGCGGGGGATACGAGCAGTACTTC. This codes for CASSEQGAGGGYEQYF. This chain uses TRBV2 with TRBJ2-7, with D possibly matching TRBD1 (8 bases). Germline V gene lookup returns CDR1 SNHLY and CDR2 FYNNEI. This CDR3 is 16 amino acids long. Between the trimmed V and J ends, which lost 2 bases and 4 bases, there was a span of 18 bases.

This clonotype was seen many times. The chain recombines TRBV6-2 or TRBV6-3 with TRBJ1-1, with D maybe TRBD1 (6 bases). The CDR3 runs 16 residues. Germline assignment: CDR1 MNHEY and CDR2 SVGEGT. The germline V and J ends were trimmed by 2 bases and 4 bases, with 17 bases remaining between them. The CDR3, as DNA: TGTGCCAGCAGTTACCGACCTAATACAGGGAGCACTGAAGCTTTCTTT. Its protein product is CASSYRPNTGSTEAFF.

This sequence joins TRBV20-1 and TRBJ1-5, with D hard to call. This CDR3 region has 14 residues. V dropped 6 bases and J dropped 0 bases, with 12 bases sitting between them. Germline-derived CDR1 and CDR2 are DFQATT and SNEGSKA (reference sequence). The DNA for the CDR3 is TGCAGTGCCCTTAGGGCAGGTAGCAATCAGCCCCAGCATTTT. It codes for CSALRAGSNQPQHF.

In its sample, this clonotype was seen many times. The chain is built from TRBV11-2 and TRBJ1-5, with 10 bases matching TRBD1. CDR1 and CDR2 (germline): SGHAT, FQNNGV. The CDR3 totals 16 residues. Losses at the gene ends were 1 base for V and 5 bases for J; bases not matched to a gene: 5. For the CDR3, the DNA is TGTGCCAGCAGCTTAGGGGACAGGGGTCGGGATCAGCCCCAGCATTTT. This encodes CASSLGDRGRDQPQHF.

The chain links TRBV27 to TRBJ1-5; 9 bases are a match to TRBD1. Per the germline V gene, CDR1 is MNHEY and CDR2 is SMNVEV (reference sequence). The CDR3 length is 17 residues. Trimming at V came to 4 bases and at J to 2 bases, leaving 9 bases not matched to a gene. The CDR3 loop reads CASSSDRGVIGNQPQHF. The CDR3 DNA reads TGTGCCAGCAGTTCCGACAGGGGGGTGATAGGCAATCAGCCCCAGCATTTT.

This chain links TRBV5-4 with TRBJ1-3, with a possible D match to TRBD1 (5 bases). Germline V CDR1 and CDR2: SGHNT, YYREEE (reference sequence). This CDR3 spans 16 amino acids. The V and J ends lost 2 bases and 0 bases respectively, with 12 bases between them. The chain's CDR3 is CASSFGTPNSGNTIYF. CDR3 bases: TGTGCCAGCAGCTTCGGGACGCCAAACTCTGGAAACACCATATATTTT.

Ten or more counts support this clonotype. This chain uses TRBV7-9 with TRBJ2-7; the D call may be TRBD1 or TRBD2 (5 bases each). V lost 5 bases to trimming and J lost 0 bases, with 11 bases between them. This CDR3 is 14 amino acids long. Germline V gene data show CDR1 as SEHNR and CDR2 as FQNEAQ (reference sequence). The CDR3 here is CASSHRDGSYEQYF. DNA of the CDR3: TGTGCCAGCAGCCACCGGGACGGCTCCTACGAGCAGTACTTC.

The chain carries TRBV20-1 and TRBJ2-6; tentative D call: TRBD1 (6 bases). The CDR3 has 12 residues. Trimming removed 3 bases at V and 10 bases at J, with 10 bases between. Germline V CDR1 and CDR2: DFQATT, SNEGSKA (reference sequence). CDR3 protein: CSASRTVNVLTF. Here the CDR3 DNA reads TGCAGTGCTAGCCGGACAGTTAACGTCCTGACTTTC.

In the case of this clonotype: The junction departs from germline at one end; a sequencing error may be responsible. The CDR3: CASSRDSGYGHTF. CDR3 coding DNA: TGTGCCAGCAGCCGGGACTCGGGCTATGGCCACACCTTC. V is TRBV12-3 or TRBV12-4 and J is TRBJ1-2; possible D gene TRBD1, 5 bases. The CDR3 runs 13 residues.

In regard to this clonotype: One junction end disagrees with the germline gene, perhaps due to a read error. This rearrangement joins TRBV2 to TRBJ2-1, with 15 positions matching TRBD2. Germline lookup yields CDR1 SNHLY and CDR2 FYNNEI. CDR3 length equals 20 residues. CDR3 sequence (DNA): TGTGCCAGTAGTGAGTATTGGACTAGCGGGAGGGGAAGCTCCTACAATGAGCAGTTCTTC. Its protein is CASSEYWTSGRGSSYNEQFF.

The chain couples TRBV7-9 to TRBJ2-1, with D maybe TRBD2 (6 bases). Germline CDR1 SEHNR, CDR2 FQNEAQ (reference sequence). This CDR3 has 15 residues. The V gene lost 1 base and the J gene lost 2 bases, with 9 bases spanning the gap. CDR3 DNA sequence: TGTGCCAGCAGCTTAGGTGCGGGAACCTACAATGAGCAGTTCTTC. Translating it yields CASSLGAGTYNEQFF.

This clonotype was seen many times. This sequence joins TRBV6-1 and TRBJ1-1; 7 bases line up with TRBD1. This CDR3 is 12 amino acids long. Germline assignment: CDR1 MNHNS and CDR2 SASEGT. The ends lost 8 bases at V and 8 bases at J; junction bases unmatched: 8. CDR3 coding DNA: TGTGCCAGCTCGAGGACAGGATCGGAAGCTTTCTTT. This gives the protein CASSRTGSEAFF.

This clonotype has only a few counts. The chain links TRBV7-6 to TRBJ2-2, with 7 bases fitting TRBD1. Germline CDR1 and CDR2: SGHVS and FNYEAQ. The CDR3 spans 14 residues. Trimming took 2 bases from V and 7 from J; bases not matched to a gene: 4. The CDR3, as DNA: TGTGCCAGCAGCTTAAGACAGGGAATCGGGGAGCTGTTTTTT. It is translated as CASSLRQGIGELFF.

This clonotype was detected a few times. The chain carries TRBV20-1 and TRBJ1-1; D unclear. Per germline, CDR1 DFQATT and CDR2 SNEGSKA (reference sequence). The CDR3 runs to 11 residues. V lost 3 bases to trimming and J lost 3 bases, with 5 bases between them. CDR3 sequence: CSARLDTEAFF. The CDR3 nucleotides read TGCAGTGCTAGGCTGGACACTGAAGCTTTCTTT.

This clonotype was counted many times. The J gene is TRBJ1-2, the V gene TRBV27; 8 positions agree with TRBD1. V lost 5 bases and J lost 6; bases outside the gene matches: 11. The germline V gene encodes CDR1 MNHEY and CDR2 SMNVEV (reference sequence). The CDR3 has 15 amino acids. The DNA for the CDR3 is TGTGCCAGCAGTCCCATACCGGGACAGGATCATGGCTACACCTTC. It translates to CASSPIPGQDHGYTF.

J is TRBJ1-5 and V is TRBV6-1; D unclear. CDR1 MNHNS and CDR2 SASEGT come from the germline V gene. V was pared by 3 bases and J by 3 bases, with 12 bases between. CDR3 length: 15 residues. The CDR3 sequence is CASSEDRGNNQPQHF. The CDR3, as DNA: TGTGCCAGCAGTGAGGATCGGGGTAACAATCAGCCCCAGCATTTT.

In this sample, this clonotype turned up a few times. The chain carries TRBV6-2 or TRBV6-3 and TRBJ2-7; D is perhaps TRBD1 (5 bases). Trimming cost V 5 bases and J 7 bases, with 27 bases left between them. CDR1 MNHEY and CDR2 SVGEGT come from the germline V gene. This CDR3 is 17 amino acids long. CDR3 bases: TGTGCCAGCAGTGATACAGGAATAGCAGGATGGATGTGGGAGCAGTACTTC. Translation gives CASSDTGIAGWMWEQYF.

In this sample, this clonotype turned up many times. V and J are TRBV12-3 or TRBV12-4 and TRBJ1-5, with D hard to call. The CDR3 length is 13 residues. The germline V and J ends were trimmed by 6 bases and 1 base, with 7 bases remaining between them. CDR3 region: CASRLVSNQPQHF. CDR3 nucleotides: TGTGCCAGCAGGCTGGTGAGCAATCAGCCCCAGCATTTT.